The rows below give T cell receptor beta chains drawn from one sample of a study of identical twins. TCRdb re-called the 5' RACE reads through MiXCR, storing one row per CDR3 protein. The sample shows 650,000 to 750,000 distinct CDR3 sequences, 20% to 25% of them seen only once. This sample was shared with a second study, whose subject was T cells expressing NK-cell markers.

Sequencing used PBMCs. The receptors were gathered from a woman under 30 in good health. Both conserved end residues are part of each CDR3. Fields, in order: clone size, D gene, J gene, V gene, CDR3 protein, CDR3 DNA. The D gene is left open where the match is weak. Only some rows state a clone size, as once, few, many or a class for expanded clones.

clone size: few
D gene: TRBD1
J gene: TRBJ1-5
V gene: TRBV12-3/TRBV12-4
CDR3 protein: CASSRYRGSNQPQHF
CDR3 DNA: TGTGCCAGCAGTCGATACAGGGGTAGCAATCAGCCCCAGCATTTT

clone size: NA
D gene: NA
J gene: TRBJ2-2
V gene: TRBV20-1
CDR3 protein: CSARGTLSGELFF
CDR3 DNA: TGCAGTGCTAGGGGAACCCTGTCCGGGGAGCTGTTTTTT

clone size: NA
D gene: NA
J gene: TRBJ2-7
V gene: TRBV12-3/TRBV12-4
CDR3 protein: CASRFTGQASEQYF
CDR3 DNA: TGTGCCAGCAGGTTCACGGGTCAGGCCTCCGAGCAGTACTTC

clone size: few
D gene: TRBD2
J gene: TRBJ2-7
V gene: TRBV20-1
CDR3 protein: CSARRGRNEQYF
CDR3 DNA: TGCAGTGCTAGGCGCGGGAGAAACGAGCAGTACTTC

clone size: NA
D gene: NA
J gene: TRBJ1-1
V gene: TRBV29-1
CDR3 protein: CGGVRLSTEAFF
CDR3 DNA: TGCGGCGGAGTGAGGCTTTCCACTGAAGCTTTCTTT

clone size: many
D gene: TRBD2
J gene: TRBJ2-1
V gene: TRBV4-2
CDR3 protein: CASSLNLAGDNEQFF
CDR3 DNA: TGTGCCAGCAGTCTCAATCTAGCGGGGGACAATGAGCAGTTCTTC

clone size: few
D gene: NA
J gene: TRBJ1-2
V gene: TRBV24-1
CDR3 protein: CATSDTDRSYGYTF
CDR3 DNA: TGTGCCACCAGTGACACGGACAGATCCTATGGCTACACCTTC

clone size: NA
D gene: NA
J gene: TRBJ2-7
V gene: TRBV7-2
CDR3 protein: CASSPNRNRSYEQYF
CDR3 DNA: TGTGCCAGCAGCCCCAACAGAAACAGATCCTACGAGCAGTACTTC

clone size: NA
D gene: NA
J gene: TRBJ2-7
V gene: TRBV10-3
CDR3 protein: CAISDQGPEQYF
CDR3 DNA: TGTGCCATCAGTGATCAGGGCCCCGAGCAGTACTTC

clone size: NA
D gene: TRBD1
J gene: TRBJ2-7
V gene: TRBV2
CDR3 protein: CASSFLLTGSRDEQYF
CDR3 DNA: TGTGCCAGCAGCTTTCTCTTGACAGGGAGCAGGGACGAGCAGTACTTC

clone size: NA
D gene: NA
J gene: TRBJ2-3
V gene: TRBV24-1
CDR3 protein: CATSDPPGPGGDTQYF
CDR3 DNA: TGTGCCACCAGTGATCCGCCGGGACCAGGTGGGGATACGCAGTATTTT

clone size: NA
D gene: TRBD2
J gene: TRBJ2-1
V gene: TRBV5-6
CDR3 protein: CASSLELAGEYYNEQFF
CDR3 DNA: TGTGCCAGCAGCTTGGAACTAGCGGGAGAGTACTACAATGAGCAGTTCTTC

clone size: NA
D gene: TRBD1
J gene: TRBJ2-1
V gene: TRBV28
CDR3 protein: CASSSPGQLTMSRFF
CDR3 DNA: TGTGCCAGCAGTAGTCCGGGACAGCTAACAATGAGTCGGTTCTTC

clone size: many
D gene: TRBD1
J gene: TRBJ2-3
V gene: TRBV10-3
CDR3 protein: CAIGGQGYDTDTQYF
CDR3 DNA: TGTGCCATCGGAGGACAGGGGTACGACACAGATACGCAGTATTTT

clone size: NA
D gene: NA
J gene: TRBJ2-1
V gene: TRBV7-9
CDR3 protein: CASMWGIDEQFF
CDR3 DNA: TGTGCCAGCATGTGGGGAATCGATGAGCAGTTCTTC

clone size: many
D gene: TRBD1
J gene: TRBJ1-2
V gene: TRBV7-9
CDR3 protein: CASSLGTGVHGYTF
CDR3 DNA: TGTGCCAGCAGCTTAGGGACAGGGGTTCATGGCTACACCTTC

clone size: NA
D gene: NA
J gene: TRBJ2-7
V gene: TRBV15
CDR3 protein: CATQARTSYEQYF
CDR3 DNA: TGTGCCACCCAAGCTAGAACCTCCTACGAGCAGTACTTC

clone size: NA
D gene: NA
J gene: TRBJ2-3
V gene: TRBV5-1
CDR3 protein: CASSLSGGDGTDTQYF
CDR3 DNA: TGCGCCAGCAGCTTGTCGGGCGGGGACGGCACAGATACGCAGTATTTT